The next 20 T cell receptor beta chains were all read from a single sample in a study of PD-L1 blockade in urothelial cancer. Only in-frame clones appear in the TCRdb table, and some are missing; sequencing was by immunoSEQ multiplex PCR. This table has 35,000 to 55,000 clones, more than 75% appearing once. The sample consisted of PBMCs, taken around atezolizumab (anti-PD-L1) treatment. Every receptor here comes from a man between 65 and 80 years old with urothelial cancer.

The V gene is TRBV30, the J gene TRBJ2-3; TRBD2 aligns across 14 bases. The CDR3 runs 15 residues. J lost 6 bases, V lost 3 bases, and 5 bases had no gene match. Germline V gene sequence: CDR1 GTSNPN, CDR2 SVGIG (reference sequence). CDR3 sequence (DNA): TGTGCCTGGAGCCCGGGACTAGCGGGGGAGGATACGCAGTATTTT. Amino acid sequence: CAWSPGLAGEDTQYF.

This CDR3 reads CASSEARTVNYGYTF. Here the CDR3 DNA reads TGTGCCAGCAGTGAAGCTCGTACAGTTAACTATGGCTACACCTTC. The rearrangement uses TRBV6-1 and TRBJ1-2; no clear D gene. Trimming cost V 0 bases and J 1 base, with 9 bases left between them. The CDR3 consists of 15 residues. CDR1 and CDR2 (germline): MNHNS, SASEGT.

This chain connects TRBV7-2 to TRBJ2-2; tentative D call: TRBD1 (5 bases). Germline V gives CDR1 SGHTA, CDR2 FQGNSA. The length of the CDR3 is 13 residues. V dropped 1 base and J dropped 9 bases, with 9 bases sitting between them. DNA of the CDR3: TGTGCCAGCAGCTTAGGTGGACAAAGGGAGCTGTTTTTT. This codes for CASSLGGQRELFF.

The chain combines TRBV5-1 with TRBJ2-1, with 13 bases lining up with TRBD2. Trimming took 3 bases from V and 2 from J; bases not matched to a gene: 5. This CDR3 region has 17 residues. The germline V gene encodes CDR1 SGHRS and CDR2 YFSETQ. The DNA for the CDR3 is TGCGCCAGCAGCTCCCTGACTAGCGGGGGGACCTACAATGAGCAGTTCTTC. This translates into CASSSLTSGGTYNEQFF.

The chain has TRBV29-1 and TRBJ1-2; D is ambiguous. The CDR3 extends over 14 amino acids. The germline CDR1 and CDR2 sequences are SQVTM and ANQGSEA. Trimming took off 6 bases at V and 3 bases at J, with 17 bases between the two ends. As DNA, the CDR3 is TGCAGCGTCCGACCCCCTGGCGGGTACTATGGCTACACCTTC. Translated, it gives CSVRPPGGYYGYTF.

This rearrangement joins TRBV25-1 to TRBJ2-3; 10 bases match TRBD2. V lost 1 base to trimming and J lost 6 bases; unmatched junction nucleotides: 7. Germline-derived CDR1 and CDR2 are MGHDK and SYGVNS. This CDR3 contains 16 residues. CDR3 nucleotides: TGTGCCAGCAGTGAATCAAAGCGGGGGGGCCTCGATACGCAGTATTTT. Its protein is CASSESKRGGLDTQYF.

The CDR3, as DNA: TGTGCCAGCAGTGTAGGGAGCTACTATGGCTACACCTTC. It yields the protein CASSVGSYYGYTF. V usage is TRBV2 and J usage is TRBJ1-2; no definite D call. There are 13 residues in the CDR3. V was pared by 4 bases and J by 3 bases, with 9 bases between. CDR1 and CDR2 (germline): SNHLY, FYNNEI.

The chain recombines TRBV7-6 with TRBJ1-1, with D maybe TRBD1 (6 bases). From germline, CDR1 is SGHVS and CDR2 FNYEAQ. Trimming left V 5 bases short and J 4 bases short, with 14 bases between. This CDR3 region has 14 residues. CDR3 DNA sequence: TGTGCCAGCAGCCCTAGACAGGTCGGCACTGAAGCTTTCTTT. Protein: CASSPRQVGTEAFF.

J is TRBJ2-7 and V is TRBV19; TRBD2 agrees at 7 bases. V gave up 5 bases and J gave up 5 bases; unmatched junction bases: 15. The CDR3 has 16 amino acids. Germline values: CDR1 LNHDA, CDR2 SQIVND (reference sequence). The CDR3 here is CASSALGGSGSNEQYF. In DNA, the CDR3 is TGTGCCAGTAGTGCCCTCGGCGGGAGTGGGTCCAACGAGCAGTACTTC. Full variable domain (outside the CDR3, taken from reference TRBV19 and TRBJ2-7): DGGITQSPKYLFRKEGQNVTLSCEQNLNHDAMYWYRQDPGQGLRLIYYSQIVNDFQKGDIAEGYSVSREKKESFPLTVTSAQKNPTAFYLCASSALGGSGSNEQYFGPGTRLTVT.

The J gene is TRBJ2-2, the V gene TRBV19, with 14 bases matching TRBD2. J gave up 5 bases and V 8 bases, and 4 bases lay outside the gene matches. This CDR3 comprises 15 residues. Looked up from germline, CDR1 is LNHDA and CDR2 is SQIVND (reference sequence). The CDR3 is CASAGLAGETGELFF. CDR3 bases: TGTGCCAGTGCGGGACTAGCGGGGGAGACCGGGGAGCTGTTTTTT.

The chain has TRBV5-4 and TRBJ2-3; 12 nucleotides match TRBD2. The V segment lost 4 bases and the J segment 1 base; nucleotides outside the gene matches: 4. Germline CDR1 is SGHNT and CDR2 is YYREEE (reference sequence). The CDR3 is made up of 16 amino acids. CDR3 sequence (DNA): TGTGCCAGCAGCCCCAGGACTAGCGGGGGCACAGATACGCAGTATTTT. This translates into CASSPRTSGGTDTQYF.

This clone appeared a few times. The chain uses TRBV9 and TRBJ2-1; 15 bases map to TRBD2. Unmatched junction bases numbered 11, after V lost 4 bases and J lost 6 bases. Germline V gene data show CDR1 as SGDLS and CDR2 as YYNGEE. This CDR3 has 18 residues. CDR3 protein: CASSIGTSGRPTFNEQFF. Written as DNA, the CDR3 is TGTGCCAGCAGCATCGGGACTAGCGGGAGGCCGACGTTCAATGAGCAGTTCTTC.

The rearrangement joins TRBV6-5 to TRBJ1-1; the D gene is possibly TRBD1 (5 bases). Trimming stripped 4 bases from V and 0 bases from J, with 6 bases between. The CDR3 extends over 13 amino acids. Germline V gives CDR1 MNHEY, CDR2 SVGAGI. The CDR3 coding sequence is TGTGCCAGCAGTTTACAGGTGAACACTGAAGCTTTCTTT. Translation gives CASSLQVNTEAFF.

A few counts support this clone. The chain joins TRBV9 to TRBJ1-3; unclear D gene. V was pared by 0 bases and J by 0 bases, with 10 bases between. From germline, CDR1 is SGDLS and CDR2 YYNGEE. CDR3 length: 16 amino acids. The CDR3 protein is CASSVDPGSSGNTIYF. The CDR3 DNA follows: TGTGCCAGCAGCGTAGATCCGGGAAGCTCTGGAAACACCATATATTTT.

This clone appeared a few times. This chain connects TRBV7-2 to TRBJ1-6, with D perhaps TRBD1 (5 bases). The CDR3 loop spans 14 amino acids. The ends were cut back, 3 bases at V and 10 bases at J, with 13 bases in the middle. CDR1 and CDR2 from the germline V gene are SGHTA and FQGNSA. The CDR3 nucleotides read TGTGCCAGCAGCTTGTTAGGGGTAGGATCACCCCTCCACTTT. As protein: CASSLLGVGSPLHF.

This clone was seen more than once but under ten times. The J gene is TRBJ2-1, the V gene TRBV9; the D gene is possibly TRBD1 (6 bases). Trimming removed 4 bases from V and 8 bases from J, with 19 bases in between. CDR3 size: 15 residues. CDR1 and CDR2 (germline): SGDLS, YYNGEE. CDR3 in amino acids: CASSPRLRGGDEQFF. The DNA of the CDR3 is TGTGCCAGCAGCCCGCGTCTTCGTGGGGGCGATGAGCAGTTCTTC.

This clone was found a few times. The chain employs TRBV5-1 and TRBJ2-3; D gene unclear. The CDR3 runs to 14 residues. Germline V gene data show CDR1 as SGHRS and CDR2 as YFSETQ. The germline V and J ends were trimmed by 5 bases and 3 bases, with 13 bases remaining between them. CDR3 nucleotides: TGCGCCAGCAGAATGTGGTCGGAGACAGATACGCAGTATTTT. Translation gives CASRMWSETDTQYF.

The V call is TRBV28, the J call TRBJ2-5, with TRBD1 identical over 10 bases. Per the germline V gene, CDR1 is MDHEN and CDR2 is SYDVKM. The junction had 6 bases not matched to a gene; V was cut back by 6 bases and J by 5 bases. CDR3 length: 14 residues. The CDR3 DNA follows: TGTGCCAGCAGCTCTGACAGGGGGCGGGAGACCCAGTACTTC. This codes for CASSSDRGRETQYF.

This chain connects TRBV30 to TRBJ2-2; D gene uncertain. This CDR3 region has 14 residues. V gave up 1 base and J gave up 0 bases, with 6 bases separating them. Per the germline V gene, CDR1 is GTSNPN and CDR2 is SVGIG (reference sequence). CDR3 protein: CAWSERTNTGELFF. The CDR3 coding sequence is TGTGCCTGGAGTGAGCGTACGAACACCGGGGAGCTGTTTTTT.

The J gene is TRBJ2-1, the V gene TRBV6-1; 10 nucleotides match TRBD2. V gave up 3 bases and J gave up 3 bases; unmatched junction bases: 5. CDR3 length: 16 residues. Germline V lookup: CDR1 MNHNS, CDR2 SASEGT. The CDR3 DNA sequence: TGTGCCAGCAGTGACCTAGCGGGAGACCACTACAATGAGCAGTTCTTC. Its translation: CASSDLAGDHYNEQFF.